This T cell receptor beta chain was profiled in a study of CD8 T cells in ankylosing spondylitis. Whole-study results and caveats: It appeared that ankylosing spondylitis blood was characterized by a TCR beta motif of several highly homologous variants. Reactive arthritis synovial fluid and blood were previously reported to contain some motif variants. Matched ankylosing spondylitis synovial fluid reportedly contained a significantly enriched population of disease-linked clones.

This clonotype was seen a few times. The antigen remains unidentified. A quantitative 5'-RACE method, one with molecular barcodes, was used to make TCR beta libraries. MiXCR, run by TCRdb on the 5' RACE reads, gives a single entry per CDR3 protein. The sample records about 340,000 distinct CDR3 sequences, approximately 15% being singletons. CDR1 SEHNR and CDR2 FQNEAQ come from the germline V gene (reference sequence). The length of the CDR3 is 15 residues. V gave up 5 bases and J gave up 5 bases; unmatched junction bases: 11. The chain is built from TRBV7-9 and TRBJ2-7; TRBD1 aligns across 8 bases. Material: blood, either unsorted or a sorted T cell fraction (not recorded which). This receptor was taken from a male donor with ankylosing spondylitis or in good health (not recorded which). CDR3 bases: TGTGCCAGCAGCGAACAGGGGGGTAATGGCGACGAGCAGTACTTC. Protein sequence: CASSEQGGNGDEQYF.